This TCR beta chain was identified in a study of cytomegalovirus exposure and HLA in healthy donors. The length of the CDR3 is 15 residues. Per germline, CDR1 SGHRS and CDR2 YFSETQ. The V and J ends lost 0 bases and 6 bases respectively, with 12 bases between them. It was with 60 Vbeta and 13 Jbeta primers that the PCR ran. Assay: immunoSEQ multiplex PCR; the TCRdb copy retains only in-frame clones and omits some. This table holds around 300,000 clones, more than 55% found once. The sequencing input was PBMCs. The V and J genes are TRBV5-1 and TRBJ2-2; TRBD2 might be the D (6 bases). This clonotype originated in a female donor in good health and CMV-seronegative. DNA for the CDR3: TGCGCCAGCAGCTTGGACCAGGGAGGATCCGGGGAGCTGTTTTTT. Residues: CASSLDQGGSGELFF.